Following are 27 T cell receptor beta chains from one sample sequenced in a study of T cell repertoires in cytomegalovirus infection. TCRdb reanalysed the reads using MiXCR and keeps one entry per CDR3 protein. Among a few hundred thousand distinct CDR3 sequences listed, about 17% were seen once. Sequences were obtained from PBMCs. These receptor sequences come from a human donor in good health (CMV status not recorded). Some clones in this sample may be carry-over from other donors' samples.

This clonotype has a count of ten or more. The chain uses TRBV28 and TRBJ2-5; D is undetermined. Germline V gene sequence: CDR1 MDHEN, CDR2 SYDVKM. Trimming stripped 2 bases from V and 4 bases from J, with 8 bases between. The CDR3 is made up of 13 amino acids. The CDR3 spells CASSLVGGETQYF. CDR3 nucleotide sequence: TGTGCCAGCAGTTTAGTGGGTGGAGAGACCCAGTACTTC.

This clonotype has only one observation. This chain joins TRBV6-5 and TRBJ1-5; a possible D gene is TRBD1 (5 bases). The CDR3 contains 14 residues. V dropped 2 bases and J dropped 6 bases, with 11 bases sitting between them. Germline V lookup: CDR1 MNHEY, CDR2 SVGAGI. The CDR3 DNA reads TGTGCCAGCAGTTACGGTCAGGGCGCTCAGCCCCAGCATTTT. As protein: CASSYGQGAQPQHF.

This clonotype was counted a few times. This chain connects TRBV6-5 to TRBJ1-2; 7 nucleotides line up with TRBD1. The CDR3 covers 15 residues. Germline V gene sequence: CDR1 MNHEY, CDR2 SVGAGI. Unmatched junction bases numbered 12, after V lost 7 bases and J lost 4 bases. CDR3 in DNA: TGTGCCAGCACCACCCCCGGACAGGTCCCCTATGGCTACACCTTC. This gives the protein CASTTPGQVPYGYTF.

J is TRBJ2-7 and V is TRBV12-3 or TRBV12-4; 8 bases are a match to TRBD2. Trimming at V came to 3 bases and at J to 3 bases, leaving 7 bases not matched to a gene. The length of the CDR3 is 15 residues. The CDR3 loop reads CASSFGRDWIYEQYF. The CDR3 bases are TGTGCCAGCAGTTTCGGGAGGGATTGGATCTACGAGCAGTACTTC.

This clonotype appeared a single time. The rearrangement joins TRBV20-1 to TRBJ2-1; D gene unclear. Germline V gene sequence: CDR1 DFQATT, CDR2 SNEGSKA (reference sequence). Trimming took 5 bases from V and 2 from J, leaving 16 bases between them. The CDR3 is made up of 15 amino acids. In nucleotides, the CDR3 is TGCAGTGCTGCTAGGGCCTCTCGAGCCTACAATGAGCAGTTCTTC. Amino acid sequence: CSAARASRAYNEQFF.

This clonotype was counted many times. The rearrangement joins TRBV7-2 to TRBJ2-7; 9 bases are a match to TRBD1. The ends lost 0 bases at V and 6 bases at J; junction bases unmatched: 12. This CDR3 has 17 residues. Germline V gene data show CDR1 as SGHTA and CDR2 as FQGNSA. The DNA for the CDR3 is TGTGCCAGCAGCTTAGCCGTATCCGGGACAGGGACTCTCGAGCAGTACTTC. Translated, it gives CASSLAVSGTGTLEQYF. Full variable domain (remainder filled in from reference TRBV7-2 and TRBJ2-7): GAGVSQSPSNKVTEKGKDVELRCDPISGHTALYWYRQSLGQGLEFLIYFQGNSAPDKSGLPSDRFSAERTGGSVSTLTIQRTQQEDSAVYLCASSLAVSGTGTLEQYFGPGTRLTVT.

The chain recombines TRBV12-3 or TRBV12-4 with TRBJ1-6; D may be TRBD1 (5 bases). There are 15 residues in the CDR3. V lost 4 bases to trimming and J lost 3 bases, with 10 bases between them. The CDR3 DNA sequence: TGTGCCAGCAGTTCCCAGACAGTCTATAATTCACCCCTCCACTTT. It encodes CASSSQTVYNSPLHF.

J is TRBJ1-6 and V is TRBV19; D might be TRBD1 (5 bases). V was pared by 5 bases and J by 11 bases, with 10 bases between. The germline V gene encodes CDR1 LNHDA and CDR2 SQIVND (reference sequence). This CDR3 contains 12 residues. CDR3 protein: CASSLRDPPLHF. The CDR3 coding sequence is TGTGCCAGTAGTCTCCGGGACCCACCCCTCCACTTT.

In this sample, this clonotype turned up once. The V call is TRBV10-2, the J call TRBJ2-7; no clear D. The germline CDR1 and CDR2 sequences are WSHSY and SAAADI. The V gene lost 6 bases and the J gene lost 0 bases, with 9 bases spanning the gap. The CDR3 totals 13 residues. This chain's CDR3 is CASRSRSSYEQYF. The CDR3 DNA reads TGCGCCAGCAGGTCCAGAAGCTCCTACGAGCAGTACTTC.

This chain links TRBV6-5 with TRBJ2-3; 9 bases align to TRBD1. CDR1 MNHEY and CDR2 SVGAGI come from the germline V gene. The V segment lost 2 bases and the J segment 6 bases; nucleotides outside the gene matches: 12. This CDR3 region has 17 residues. CDR3 in amino acids: CASSYLIPGQGGDTQYF. CDR3 DNA sequence: TGTGCCAGCAGTTACCTAATACCGGGACAGGGAGGCGATACGCAGTATTTT.

This clonotype was found many times. This chain links TRBV12-3 or TRBV12-4 with TRBJ2-6; TRBD2 matches at 8 bases. V shed 5 bases, J shed 0 bases, and the junction held 18 bases outside the gene matches. The CDR3 is 21 residues long. DNA of the CDR3: TGTGCCAGCAGTCCTATTCTCGGGAGGGACCTACTCCGCTCTGGGGCCAACGTCCTGACTTTC. Protein product: CASSPILGRDLLRSGANVLTF.

In this sample, this clonotype turned up many times. The gene calls are TRBV12-3 or TRBV12-4 and TRBJ2-3; 9 bases match TRBD2. The CDR3 totals 15 residues. J lost 7 bases, V lost 5 bases, and 10 bases had no gene match. Here the CDR3 DNA reads TGTGCCAGCAGTCCACTAGCGGGTGGGAAGAATACGCAGTATTTT. It codes for CASSPLAGGKNTQYF.

This chain joins TRBV28 and TRBJ1-2; D is uncertain. Between the trimmed V and J ends, which lost 2 bases and 4 bases, there was a span of 11 bases. Germline assignment: CDR1 MDHEN and CDR2 SYDVKM. The CDR3 runs 14 residues. The CDR3 bases are TGTGCCAGCAGTTTAGAAGGAGACCTCTATGGCTACACCTTC. Translation: CASSLEGDLYGYTF.

This clonotype was detected only a few times. The chain has TRBV7-6 and TRBJ2-5; no definite D call. CDR1 and CDR2 from the germline V gene are SGHVS and FNYEAQ. The ends were cut back, 5 bases at V and 5 bases at J, with 18 bases in the middle. This CDR3 region has 15 residues. CDR3 nucleotides: TGTGCCAGCAGCGACCGAGTGTCCCCTGGGGAGACCCAGTACTTC. Amino acid sequence: CASSDRVSPGETQYF.

This chain joins TRBV12-3 or TRBV12-4 and TRBJ2-4; D gene uncertain. This CDR3 contains 13 residues. V was trimmed by 1 base and J by 2 bases, leaving 3 bases between them. The CDR3 DNA sequence: TGTGCCAGCAGTTTAGGGCCCAAAAACATTCAGTACTTC. Protein product: CASSLGPKNIQYF.

In its sample, this clonotype was seen a few times. The V gene is TRBV4-1, the J gene TRBJ2-7, with 10 bases fitting TRBD1. The CDR3 spans 17 residues. Trimming cost V 0 bases and J 1 base; bases outside gene matches: 6. Germline V lookup: CDR1 MGHRA, CDR2 YSYEKL. For the CDR3, the DNA is TGCGCCAGCAGCCAAGAGTCGTGGACAGGGGGTTCCTACGAGCAGTACTTC. Translation: CASSQESWTGGSYEQYF.

This clonotype was seen a few times. The genes are TRBV27 and TRBJ1-2; TRBD1 matches 9 bases. V lost 4 bases and J lost 4; bases outside the gene matches: 13. The V gene's germline CDR1 is MNHEY and CDR2 SMNVEV (reference sequence). The CDR3 extends over 17 amino acids. CDR3 nucleotides: TGTGCCAGCAGTTCTAATATCCTGGGGACAGGGCGCTATGGCTACACCTTC. Its translation is CASSSNILGTGRYGYTF.

This sequence joins TRBV7-6 and TRBJ1-1; the D gene is possibly TRBD1 (5 bases). V dropped 5 bases and J dropped 1 base, with 11 bases sitting between them. Germline V gene lookup returns CDR1 SGHVS and CDR2 FNYEAQ. The CDR3 loop spans 14 amino acids. The CDR3: CASSAGRANTEAFF. The CDR3 DNA follows: TGTGCCAGCAGCGCGGGACGGGCGAACACTGAAGCTTTCTTT.

Comment on this clonotype: A much larger clone differs from this one at a single base, so this may be a read error. The V call is TRBV5-5, the J call TRBJ2-1; possibly TRBD1 for D (6 bases). The V end lost 9 bases, the J end lost 5 bases, and 18 bases lay between the germline ends. From germline, CDR1 is SGHKS and CDR2 YYEKEE (reference sequence). The CDR3 covers 14 residues. CDR3 sequence: CANTGTPTNNEQFF. Here the CDR3 DNA reads TGTGCCAACACCGGGACACCTACCAACAATGAGCAGTTCTTC.

The J gene is TRBJ1-3, the V gene TRBV6-6; possible D gene TRBD1, 5 bases. Trimming left V 0 bases short and J 0 bases short, with 15 bases between. The CDR3 is 18 residues long. Germline CDR1 is MNHNY and CDR2 is SVGAGI (reference sequence). The CDR3 DNA reads as TGTGCCAGCAGTTACTCGATTAGTCGGGACCACTCTGGAAACACCATATATTTT. Translated: CASSYSISRDHSGNTIYF.

At least ten counts were recorded for this clonotype. This chain connects TRBV11-2 to TRBJ2-2; D call uncertain. CDR1 and CDR2 (germline): SGHAT, FQNNGV. Trimming removed 1 base at V and 3 bases at J, with 6 bases between. The CDR3 length is 14 residues. The CDR3 sequence: CASSLAAYTGELFF. DNA for the CDR3: TGTGCCAGCAGCTTAGCGGCCTACACCGGGGAGCTGTTTTTT.

The sample holds many counts of this clonotype. V usage is TRBV12-3 or TRBV12-4 and J usage is TRBJ1-1, with D possibly being TRBD1 (5 bases). The CDR3 consists of 12 residues. The V gene lost 5 bases and the J gene lost 4 bases, with 8 bases spanning the gap. CDR3 amino acids: CASSRGITEAFF. The CDR3 DNA reads as TGTGCCAGCAGTCGGGGGATCACTGAAGCTTTCTTT.

This clonotype came up many times. The V and J genes are TRBV7-2 and TRBJ2-5, with D maybe TRBD2 (6 bases). V was trimmed by 5 bases and J by 3 bases, leaving 19 bases between them. The germline gives CDR1 SGHTA, CDR2 FQGNSA. The CDR3 contains 16 residues. The CDR3: CASSQAGGQGKETQYF. The CDR3 region has the DNA TGTGCCAGCAGCCAAGCGGGTGGGCAGGGTAAAGAGACCCAGTACTTC.

This rearrangement joins TRBV12-3 or TRBV12-4 to TRBJ2-2; D ambiguous. Trimming shortened V by 5 bases and J by 5 bases, and 30 bases separated the two germline ends. The CDR3 runs 20 residues. The CDR3 loop reads CASSPRVTPHLVIWTGELFF. The CDR3 DNA follows: TGTGCCAGCAGTCCCCGGGTTACGCCCCATCTAGTAATATGGACCGGGGAGCTGTTTTTT.

The chain is built from TRBV20-1 and TRBJ2-5; no reliable D call. The length of the CDR3 is 13 residues. Germline CDR1 DFQATT, CDR2 SNEGSKA (reference sequence). V lost 1 base and J lost 0, with 6 bases in between. This CDR3 is CSARVRYQETQYF. As DNA, the CDR3 is TGCAGTGCTAGAGTGCGGTACCAAGAGACCCAGTACTTC.

This clonotype was observed at least ten times. The chain uses TRBV7-8 and TRBJ1-5; 7 positions agree with TRBD1. CDR1 SGHVS and CDR2 FQNEAQ come from the germline V gene. J lost 7 bases, V lost 4 bases, and 10 bases had no gene match. The length of the CDR3 is 15 residues. The DNA of the CDR3 is TGTGCCAGCAGCTCCCACCTAGGGGGCTACCAGCCCCAGCATTTT. Encoded protein: CASSSHLGGYQPQHF.

V is TRBV18 and J is TRBJ2-1; no firm D call. Per germline, CDR1 KGHSH and CDR2 LQKENI. The V and J ends lost 6 bases and 6 bases respectively, with 18 bases between them. The CDR3 is 15 residues long. The CDR3 sequence: CASSTRASPPNEQFF. CDR3 sequence (DNA): TGTGCCAGCTCGACCCGGGCCTCGCCCCCCAATGAGCAGTTCTTC.